Included here is one TCR beta chain sequence, with context. Its antigen is unknown. The data originate from a study of cytomegalovirus exposure and HLA in healthy donors. Overall study context: Of several hundred genotyped donors, more than 75% grouped in the Caucasian-associated ancestry cluster.

Primers included in the PCR were 60 Vbeta and 13 Jbeta primers. Only in-frame clones appear in the TCRdb table, and some are missing; sequencing was by immunoSEQ multiplex PCR. This repertoire shows roughly 180,000 clones, approximately 83% found once; its top ten account for 1.2%. Study-level results: In the analysis, some V segments, TRBV6-2 and TRBV6-3 included, were excluded as indistinguishable. Accurate HLA-A and HLA-B prediction from TCR beta sequences was reported for most subjects. Presence/absence analyses assumed roughly uniform sequencing depth across donors, which may not hold.

Trimming cost V 0 bases and J 0 bases, with 9 bases left between them. There are 16 residues in the CDR3. Per germline, CDR1 LGHNA and CDR2 YSLEER. The sequenced sample was PBMCs. This TCR was sampled from a boy younger than 10 in good health and CMV-seronegative. The chain links TRBV4-3 to TRBJ1-3; D gene uncertain. The CDR3, as DNA: TGCGCCAGCAGCCAAGATCGCCAGAACTCTGGAAACACCATATATTTT. Translated: CASSQDRQNSGNTIYF.